Listed below are T cell receptor beta chains from one sample, sequenced in a study of T cells in localized non-small cell lung cancer. Generated by immunoSEQ multiplex PCR, the TCRdb table keeps only in-frame clones and is missing some. Here the sample spans under 100,000 clones, more than 75% being singletons. The sample consisted of peripheral blood, taken before any cancer treatment. The receptors were sampled from a woman aged 40-69 years with stage I squamous cell lung carcinoma. Each CDR3 is given with its conserved first and last residue. D genes are given only for firm matches. Not every row has a clone size; where given, it reads once, few, many or a size class.

CDR3 DNA	CDR3 protein	D gene	V gene	J gene	clone size
TGTGCCAGCAGTGAAGCGGCAGGATTCATGAATGAGCAGTTCTTC	CASSEAAGFMNEQFF	.	TRBV25-1	TRBJ2-1	.
TGTGCCAGCAGCCCAAGGACTAGCGGGGGGGCTATGCAGTTCTTC	CASSPRTSGGAMQFF	TRBD2	TRBV6-1	TRBJ2-1	.
TGTGCCAGCAGATTAAACCGGGACAACTACGAGCAGTACTTC	CASRLNRDNYEQYF	.	TRBV7-2	TRBJ2-7	.
TGTGCCAGCTCCCGGACAGCTAGCTCCTACGAGCAGTACTTC	CASSRTASSYEQYF	.	TRBV5-8	TRBJ2-7	few
TGTGCCAGCCGGGTGGACAGGGGTTCCTACAATGAGCAGTTCTTC	CASRVDRGSYNEQFF	TRBD1	TRBV7-8	TRBJ2-1	.
TGCGCCAGCAGCCAAGGACAGGACTGGCCCTACGAGCAGTACTTC	CASSQGQDWPYEQYF	.	TRBV4-1	TRBJ2-7	.
TGTGCCAGCAGTTTACAAGAGTTAAATCAGCCCCAGCATTTT	CASSLQELNQPQHF	.	TRBV6-1	TRBJ1-5	.
TGTGCCAGCAGCTTGGGACTTTACGAGCAGTACTTC	CASSLGLYEQYF	.	TRBV5-8	TRBJ2-7	.
TGTGCCTGGAGTAAAGGCTCCGGGGGGGCAGGAGATACGCAGTATTTT	CAWSKGSGGAGDTQYF	TRBD2	TRBV30	TRBJ2-3	once
TGTGCCAGCAGTGGTAACAGAAATAATTCACCCCTCCACTTT	CASSGNRNNSPLHF	.	TRBV2	TRBJ1-6	few
TGTGCCAGCAGCTTCGGGCCGAACTATGGCTACACCTTC	CASSFGPNYGYTF	.	TRBV7-9	TRBJ1-2	.
TGTGCCAGCAGTTCCTCCGGGACGGCTACGTCGGGGCAGTACTTC	CASSSSGTATSGQYF	.	TRBV11-1	TRBJ2-7	few
TGCGCCAGCAGCTTAGGGGGAGGCGAGACCCAGTACTTC	CASSLGGGETQYF	.	TRBV5-1	TRBJ2-5	.
TGCGCCAGCAGCTTGACGACTAGCCCCACGGGCGAGCAGTACTTC	CASSLTTSPTGEQYF	TRBD2	TRBV5-1	TRBJ2-7	.
TGTGCCAGCATCGAGTCCTACGAGCAGTACTTC	CASIESYEQYF	.	TRBV25-1	TRBJ2-7	.
TGTGCCAGTAGTATTGGGGGGGGGAACACTGAAGCTTTCTTT	CASSIGGGNTEAFF	.	TRBV19	TRBJ1-1	.
TGTGCCAGCAGCCCTCTAGCGGGGGGGCACAATGAGCAGTTCTTC	CASSPLAGGHNEQFF	TRBD2	TRBV5-5	TRBJ2-1	.
TGTGCCACCGTTACAGGAGGCGGGGGCTACACCTTC	CATVTGGGGYTF	.	TRBV19	TRBJ1-2	.
TGTGCCAGCAGCGTAGGGGTCGGACCGAGCACAGATACGCAGTATTTT	CASSVGVGPSTDTQYF	.	TRBV9	TRBJ2-3	.
TGTGCCATCAGTGGGGTTACAGCACCCCTCCACTTT	CAISGVTAPLHF	.	TRBV10-3	TRBJ1-6	.
TGTGCTAGCAGTCTAATGGCGATCCGTGGGACCGGGGAGCTGTTTTTT	CASSLMAIRGTGELFF	.	TRBV7-7	TRBJ2-2	.
TGTGCCAGCAGCTTAAGCGGGGTTGGAAACACCATATATTTT	CASSLSGVGNTIYF	.	TRBV7-3	TRBJ1-3	few
TGTGCCAGCAGTTTCTTAGCGGGGGGACGAGATACGCAGTATTTT	CASSFLAGGRDTQYF	TRBD2	TRBV6-1	TRBJ2-3	few
TGTGCCAGCAGCTTTAGTCAGCGAGCCTACGAGCAGTACTTC	CASSFSQRAYEQYF	.	TRBV11-2	TRBJ2-7	.
TGTGCCAGCAGCTGGGGACAGGACTCCTATAATTCACCCCTCCACTTT	CASSWGQDSYNSPLHF	TRBD1	TRBV7-2	TRBJ1-6	few
TGTGCCAGCTCACCTGACACGATTACTGGAAACACCATATATTTT	CASSPDTITGNTIYF	.	TRBV18	TRBJ1-3	.
TGCGCCAGCAGTGAGAGTGCGTATGGCTACACCTTC	CASSESAYGYTF	.	TRBV10-2	TRBJ1-2	.
TGCGCCAGCAGCCGCTACACGGGACAGATCTCTGGAAACACCATATATTTT	CASSRYTGQISGNTIYF	TRBD1	TRBV5-1	TRBJ1-3	.
TGTGCCAGCAGCATCGGACAAACGAGCTCCTACGAGCAGTACTTC	CASSIGQTSSYEQYF	.	TRBV7-8	TRBJ2-7	once
TGCGCCAGCAGCCAAGATCGGGCGGGGGTGAACACCGGGGAGCTGTTTTTT	CASSQDRAGVNTGELFF	TRBD2	TRBV4-1	TRBJ2-2	.
TGCACCCAGGGCGCCCGAAACACTGAAGCTTTCTTT	CTQGARNTEAFF	.	TRBV7-9	TRBJ1-1	.
TGTGCCAGCAGCCCTGGACAGGCGACCTCTTATAGGGAAAAACTGTTTTTT	CASSPGQATSYREKLFF	TRBD1	TRBV9	TRBJ1-4	once
TGTGCCAGCAGCGTAGGGTCAAGCCTTTGGTACGAGCAGTACTTC	CASSVGSSLWYEQYF	.	TRBV9	TRBJ2-7	.
TGTGCCAGCAGTATCCGACAGGGACCTGACGAGCAGTACTTC	CASSIRQGPDEQYF	TRBD1	TRBV2	TRBJ2-7	.
TGCAGCGTGGGCGCGGGGGAGGTGCAGTTCTTC	CSVGAGEVQFF	TRBD2	TRBV29-1	TRBJ2-1	.
TGTGCCAGCAGCTCTAGGACGGCCTACGAGCAGTACTTC	CASSSRTAYEQYF	.	TRBV7-2	TRBJ2-7	.
TGTGCCAGCAGCTTACAACCAGGGGCGTCCTACGAGCAGTACTTC	CASSLQPGASYEQYF	.	TRBV7-9	TRBJ2-7	once
TGTGCCAGCAGTTACGGGTACGAGCAGTACTTC	CASSYGYEQYF	.	TRBV14	TRBJ2-7	.
TGTGCCAGCAGCGTAGGAGCGGGATCCTACAATGAGCAGTTCTTC	CASSVGAGSYNEQFF	TRBD2	TRBV9	TRBJ2-1	.
TGCGCCAGCAGCTTGGGGGACAGGGGGTTTGGCTACACCTTC	CASSLGDRGFGYTF	TRBD1	TRBV5-1	TRBJ1-2	.
TGTGCCAGCAGCCTTTCCAGAAACACTGAAGCTTTCTTT	CASSLSRNTEAFF	.	TRBV11-2	TRBJ1-1	.
TGTGCTAGTGGTTTGGGGGTGGGTGGCTACACCTTC	CASGLGVGGYTF	.	TRBV12-5	TRBJ1-2	.
TGTGCCAGCAGCCTCACAGGGGGGAGAACAGATACGCAGTATTTT	CASSLTGGRTDTQYF	TRBD1	TRBV7-2	TRBJ2-3	.
TGTGCCAGCAGTTTAAAGGCTAGCGGGGGATTCTCCTACAATGAGCAGTTCTTC	CASSLKASGGFSYNEQFF	TRBD2	TRBV27	TRBJ2-1	.
TGTGCCAGTAGTCGGGGGACATTCCTCAGCAATCAGCCCCAGCATTTT	CASSRGTFLSNQPQHF	.	TRBV19	TRBJ1-5	.
TGTGCCAGCAGCTTAGTATCAGGGGAGGGTGGCTACACCTTC	CASSLVSGEGGYTF	.	TRBV7-8	TRBJ1-2	.
TGTGCCAGCAGCTCGGGAGGGCCCCTGCTCTACGAGCAGTACTTC	CASSSGGPLLYEQYF	TRBD2	TRBV28	TRBJ2-7	.
TGCGCCAGCCAGACGGATGACACCGGGGAGCTGTTTTTT	CASQTDDTGELFF	.	TRBV5-1	TRBJ2-2	.
TGTGCCAGCAGCCGTAGGACCCCCTACGAGCAGTACTTC	CASSRRTPYEQYF	.	TRBV11-2	TRBJ2-7	.
TGTGCCAGCAGCTTAACGGCCAGCAGGGATGAGCAGTACTTC	CASSLTASRDEQYF	.	TRBV7-3	TRBJ2-7	.
TGTGCCAGCAGTTTGACAGGGATCAGGAGTGAAAAACTGTTTTTT	CASSLTGIRSEKLFF	TRBD1	TRBV2	TRBJ1-4	.
TGTGCCAGCAGTACAGGGACCCTCAATGAGCAGTTCTTC	CASSTGTLNEQFF	.	TRBV7-2	TRBJ2-1	.
TGTGCCAGTAGTATAGGTACAGCCGCCGTCGGAGCTTTCTTT	CASSIGTAAVGAFF	.	TRBV19	TRBJ1-1	.